The clone carrying this T cell receptor beta chain was counted a few times. The data were obtained in a study of healthy donors' naive CD4 and CD8 T cells. Each TCR library used roughly 0.45 ug of total RNA and a linear amplification protocol. MiXCR, applied by TCRdb to the reads, yields one record per CDR3 protein. In the table there are about 180,000 distinct CDR3 sequences, nearly 75% of which are singletons. This TCR came from a pool of human donors in good health; the sample pools cells from several healthy donors. Specimen: naive CD4+ and CD8+ T cells sorted from blood, pooled from several donors.

The CDR3 DNA follows: TGTGCCAGCGGGTCACAGGGTGGGGAAAAATCTGAAGCTTTCTTT. Translated: CASGSQGGEKSEAFF. The J gene is TRBJ1-1, the V gene TRBV6-5, with D possibly TRBD1 on 6 matching bases. CDR1 and CDR2 from the germline V gene are MNHEY and SVGAGI. The V and J ends lost 8 bases and 6 bases respectively, with 22 bases between them. There are 15 residues in the CDR3.